Detailed here is one T cell receptor beta chain. No antigen is known for it. Libraries were prepared by immunoSEQ multiplex PCR; TCRdb keeps only in-frame clonotypes and omits some of them. Of 150,000 to 250,000 clones in the sample, about three quarters were seen once. The germline gives CDR1 SQVTM, CDR2 ANQGSEA. Unmatched junction bases numbered 3, after V lost 4 bases and J lost 2 bases. The CDR3 has 15 residues. The data derive from a study of cytomegalovirus exposure and HLA in healthy donors. The study, taken as a whole, reports: In vitro assays verified that three CMV-associated chains recognized CMV antigens specifically. TCR beta chains numbering 164 were designated cytomegalovirus-associated.

The TCR was taken from a woman aged 25-40 years in good health and CMV-seronegative. The sample consisted of PBMCs. The J gene is TRBJ2-6, the V gene TRBV29-1, with 9 bases aligning to TRBD1. The CDR3 sequence is CSVGGTGTGANVLTF. The DNA for the CDR3 is TGCAGCGTTGGAGGGACAGGGACTGGGGCCAACGTCCTGACTTTC.